This TCR beta chain was retrieved from a study of cytomegalovirus exposure and HLA in healthy donors. Primers included in the PCR were 60 Vbeta and 13 Jbeta primers. Assay: immunoSEQ multiplex PCR; the TCRdb copy retains only in-frame clones and omits some. Of about 110,000 clones in the sample, roughly three quarters were seen once. The CDR3 consists of 14 residues. Germline CDR1 SGHDT, CDR2 YYEEEE. Trimming pared 0 bases from V and 2 bases from J, leaving 8 bases between. The clonotype originates from a male donor in good health and CMV-seronegative. The V call is TRBV5-6, the J call TRBJ1-1; no clear D gene. The sample was PBMCs. CDR3 DNA sequence: TGTGCCAGCAGCTTGGGAGCAATCAACACTGAAGCTTTCTTT. Its protein is CASSLGAINTEAFF. Full variable domain (remainder filled in from reference TRBV5-6 and TRBJ1-1): DAGVTQSPTHLIKTRGQQVTLRCSPKSGHDTVSWYQQALGQGPQFIFQYYEEEERQRGNFPDRFSGHQFPNYSSELNVNALLLGDSALYLCASSLGAINTEAFFGQGTRLTVV.